This T cell receptor (beta chain) was profiled in a study of blood T cell repertoires in COVID-19. The wider study: Whether acute or convalescent, the COVID-19 samples came from the United States, Italy and Spain. The cDNA or gDNA used as material had been derived from T cells, B-cell-depleted T cells, or PBMCs.

Source study methods: Using reference gene primer amplification, nucleated cell counts were estimated. Assay: immunoSEQ multiplex PCR; the TCRdb copy retains only in-frame clones and omits some. D and trimming come from the DNA, and the V and J calls and clone size come from that table. The table has 120,000 to 150,000 clones, roughly nine tenths seen once. In germline, CDR1 is LGHDT, CDR2 YNNKEL (reference sequence). With 5 bases clipped from V and 4 bases from J, the junction kept 11 bases outside the gene matches. The CDR3 extends over 18 amino acids. Sequenced input: peripheral blood. The sequence was collected from a human donor in a cohort sampled during active COVID-19. The chain carries TRBV3-1 (or the pseudogene TRBV3-2) and TRBJ2-5, with TRBD2 matching over 15 bases. The CDR3 bases are TGTGCCAGCAGCGCTCGGACTAGCGGGGGGGCATTTACAGAGACCCAGTACTTC. It is translated as CASSARTSGGAFTETQYF.